This TCR beta chain was sequenced for a study of T cells in Graves' hyperthyroidism and ophthalmopathy. Amplified TCR beta CDR3 regions derived from RNA transcripts. HTBI primers were employed in a first-round RT-PCR of the TCR CDR3. TCRdb recomputed calls from the multiplex PCR reads with MiXCR, one row per CDR3 protein. This sample has hundreds of thousands of distinct CDR3 sequences; 16% occur once, and the top ten carry 15% to 20%. The clonotype comes from a woman younger than 30 with Graves' hyperthyroidism. The material sequenced was blood.

CDR3 nucleotides: TGTGCCAGCAGCGTCCCGGGACGATCGGGCTATGGCTACACCTTC. Amino acid sequence: CASSVPGRSGYGYTF. The rearrangement links TRBV7-2 to TRBJ1-2, with a tentative D call TRBD1 (5 bases). CDR1 and CDR2 (germline): SGHTA, FQGNSA. There are 15 residues in the CDR3. Trimming cost V 5 bases and J 4 bases, with 17 bases left between them.